This T cell receptor beta chain derives from a study of cytotoxic CD8 clonotypes in ibrutinib-treated CLL. Background on the study: Outcomes included some 24 partial and 2 complete responses; after median roughly 71 months, roughly 15 stayed remitted and roughly 12 progressed. Response material was collected after a median 12 months of treatment, range 6 to 36. Study-level points and caveats: Public clonotypes were uncommon and contracted or stayed stable on treatment. The study found clonality rose at ibrutinib response, then fell toward baseline at progression.

Details on this clone: What it binds is not known.

Some clones are missing from TCRdb's copy, which holds only in-frame ones; the method was immunoSEQ multiplex PCR. The sample has over 150,000 clones, roughly four fifths seen once. The V segment lost 6 bases and the J segment 3 bases; nucleotides outside the gene matches: 3. CDR1 and CDR2 from the germline V gene are ENHRY and SYGVKD. The CDR3 runs to 13 residues. Sequenced material: PBMCs, taken after 12 months of ibrutinib treatment. The chain employs TRBV10-3 and TRBJ2-7; 9 positions agree with TRBD1. The receptor's source is a human donor with chronic lymphocytic leukemia. This CDR3 is CAISGTGNYEQYF. The CDR3 DNA reads TGTGCCATCAGCGGGACAGGGAACTACGAGCAGTACTTC.